This entry features one T cell receptor beta chain sequence. The antigen it binds to is not known. Qualities for individual bases were not recorded, and no much larger clone is one base off. This entry is derived from a study of shared clonotypes between healthy human individuals (dated by TCRdb to 2018 to 2020). About the full investigation: A couple of women and three men aged 18 to 49 years were included in the cohort. To estimate repertoire size and how much clonotypes are shared between individuals, the study performed deep sequencing of blood TCR repertoires from a handful of healthy adults. Different laboratories and diverse techniques were used to prepare libraries and sequence TCR repertoires, to increase sequencing depth and limit assay-specific biases. Each donor's leukapheresis produced roughly between about 0.8 and 8.9 billion PBMCs. Study-wide conclusions, independent of this receptor: The genetic and exposure-history diversity represented was limited by the small number of donors. Sampling was restricted to blood, and TCR repertoires in tissues likely differ from the TCR repertoires found in blood. Pairwise subsampling led to the expectation that sequencing depth would affect the degree of clonotype sharing among donors.

Using the deep immunoSEQ assay, TCR CDR3 regions were amplified from genomic DNA by multiplex PCR. Extracted genomic DNA from each cell subset was spread evenly across all wells of several immunoSEQ 96-well plates, with each plate serving as a replicate. Each replicate PCR for unsorted PBMC received about 300 ng genomic DNA, equal to approximately 29,000 T cell genomes. Ten immunoSEQ deep assay plates were used to sequence unsorted PBMC genomic DNA. Purified libraries were measured with a Qubit 3.0 fluorometer, size-checked on a Bioanalyzer 2100, and measured again with the KAPA Library Quantification kit. A separate single-read 150-cycle Illumina NextSeq 550 flow cell was used to sequence each immunoSEQ 96-well plate. The authors processed their data as follows. Because only junctional sequences without quality scores were contained in the immunoSEQ output, filtering matching that applied to full-length reads could not be performed. Sequences were annotated with PyIR, a Python wrapper for IgBLAST v1.9, using IMGT germline references to assign V/J genes and CDR3. Reads with weak V/J assignments (E-value above 1e-6), missing CDR3, stop codons, out-of-frame junctions, or ambiguous translated residues were removed. V3J clonotypes were defined as sequences sharing an identical inferred V gene, J gene, and CDR3 amino acid sequence. Percentage overlap between repertoires was calculated by dividing the number of shared unique clonotypes by the size of the smaller repertoire. RTK rarefaction, the Chao1 estimator, and Recon v2.1 estimates of unobserved clonotypes were used to assess repertoire richness. This is the immuneACCESS table as TCRdb keeps it, with only in-frame sequences that have V and J called. A part of the clones is gone; compared with another copy, unresolved V genes explain less than half, and the rest is unexplained. The D gene and trimming were derived from the DNA, and the V and J assignments and clone size from that table. The sample has fewer than 550,000 clones on record, nearly 80% of them singletons. The ten largest account for about an eighth of the sample.

Reading the germline V gene gives CDR1 MNHNS and CDR2 SASEGT. The CDR3, from cysteine to phenylalanine, totals 13 residues. Just the 39-base CDR3 DNA is kept, in frame starting at base 1. Trimming at the junction amounts to 8 bases on V and 4 bases on J, and the germline ends lie 15 bases apart. The donors were healthy, HIV-negative adults with no recently reported acute infections or vaccinations. Only Caucasian adults living in Nashville, Tennessee, USA were represented among the donors. For unsorted samples, tens of millions of PBMCs were counted, and genomic DNA was extracted using the QIAamp DNA Blood Mini kit. Blood was collected by leukapheresis, and PBMCs were isolated by Ficoll-Histopaque density gradient centrifugation and then cryopreserved in liquid nitrogen vapor phase.

The sample taken for sequencing was PBMCs. The sequence is built from TRBV6-1 and TRBJ2-7, and the D gene may be TRBD2, 5 bases matching. The sequence came from a woman between 40 and 50 years old in good health. Some clones in this sample may be carry-over from other donors' samples. The nucleotides read TGTGCCAGCTCCGGAGGTAGCAAGTACGAGCAGTACTTC. Translated, it reads CASSGGSKYEQYF.